This T cell receptor (beta chain) was retrieved from a study of early T cells in non-severe SARS-CoV-2 infection. Study as a whole: Chains from this unsorted whole-blood bulk RNA could not be paired. General observations from the study: Matching with VDJdb favored anti-spike CD8 responses (missing private and CD4 specificities).

In the library, individual cDNA molecules carried attached unique molecular identifiers. TCRdb re-called the 5' RACE reads with MiXCR, one entry per CDR3 protein. The sample records 50,000 to 65,000 distinct CDR3 sequences, over 20% being singletons. In this sample, this clonotype turned up a few times. Its antigen is undetermined. This CDR3 comprises 17 residues. Germline V gene data show CDR1 as SGHAT and CDR2 as FQNNGV. V shed 0 bases and J 0 bases; nucleotides not matched to a gene: 4. Sequencing was performed on whole blood, taken at baseline. The sequence was obtained from an adult who was a healthcare worker with PCR-confirmed SARS-CoV-2 infection or an uninfected control (not recorded which). The chain has TRBV11-2 and TRBJ1-3; 8 bases fit TRBD1. The CDR3 sequence: CASSLDAGQGSGNTIYF. In nucleotides, the CDR3 is TGTGCCAGCAGCTTAGATGCCGGACAGGGCTCTGGAAACACCATATATTTT.